The sample holds one count of the clone carrying this T cell receptor beta chain. What it binds is not known. Sample treatment: oral pan-JAK inhibitor, 5-10 mg twice daily. The data originate from a study of CD8+ T cells in alopecia areata. In the study overall: The study gave treated patients oral tofacitinib at 5 to 10 mg twice daily. Findings of the study overall: Elevated clonality characterized lesional scalp relative to normal scalp, particularly in alopecia totalis/universalis. Persistence of many expanded lesional clones was seen in scalp and blood during tofacitinib. Mouse data revealed clearer TCR sharing than patient data did, a gap possibly tied to HLA.

Per the germline V gene, CDR1 is SGHTA and CDR2 is FQGNSA. The CDR3 covers 13 residues. V lost 1 base, J lost 2 bases, and 5 bases lay in between. The sequencing template was cDNA reverse transcribed from extracted RNA. This table comes from immunoSEQ multiplex PCR, and its TCRdb copy is limited to in-frame clones, with some not included. The table has around 190,000 clones, roughly three fifths seen once. This clonotype was obtained from a human donor with alopecia areata. The source material was CD4+ T cells sorted from blood, sampled at week 4, from a patient treated with tofacitinib. J is TRBJ1-2 and V is TRBV7-2; D is undetermined. CDR3 DNA sequence: TGTGCCAGCAGCTTAGGCAGAAACTATGGCTACACCTTC. Its protein is CASSLGRNYGYTF.